Below are 2 T cell receptor beta chains sequenced from a single sample in a study of tissue T cells after allogeneic stem cell transplantation. TCRdb's table, derived via immunoSEQ multiplex PCR, lists solely in-frame clones and lacks some. The data show approximately 6,100 clones, around 43% seen once. Stated time point: mouse harvest day 7 after allogeneic transplant. Tail vein injection delivered 10^7 T-cell-depleted bone marrow cells and 10^6 splenic CD5+ T cells. Source material: skin. The source of these receptors is a female BALB/c mouse given C57BL/6 T cells with graft-versus-host disease after an allogeneic hematopoietic cell transplant.

Concerning this clone: Mouse gene names apply. From the germline J gene comes the end of the CDR3, since the read stops 1 residue before it. The genes are TRBV3 and TRBJ1-5; 12 positions agree with TRBD1. The CDR3 is 15 residues long. J lost 9 bases, V lost 2 bases, and 5 bases had no gene match. Germline V gene lookup returns CDR1 SNHLY and CDR2 FYNGKV (reference sequence). Incomplete CDR3 DNA: TGTGCCAGCAGCTTAACGGGACAGGGGGCTCGGGCTCCGCTT. It yields the protein CASSLTGQGARAPL. The entire CDR3 reads CASSLTGQGARAPLF. Complete variable domain (other parts from reference TRBV3 and TRBJ1-5): GPKVLQIPSHQIIDMGQMVTLNCDPVSNHLYFYWYKQILGQQMEFLVNFYNGKVMEKSKLFKDQFSVERPDGSYFTLKIQPTALEDSAVYFCASSLTGQGARAPLFGEGTRLSVL.

Turning to this clone: Mouse names are used for the genes. Read data end 1 residue before the CDR3 end; the end is taken from the germline J gene. The gene calls are TRBV12-2 and TRBJ2-4, with TRBD2 matching over 7 bases. V gave up 2 bases and J gave up 1 base; unmatched junction bases: 5. CDR3 size: 15 residues. Germline CDR1 SGHLS, CDR2 HYDKME. CDR3 residues: CASSRLGGGQNTLYF. The CDR3 bases that were read are TGTGCCAGCTCTCGACTGGGCGGGGGTCAAAACACCTTGTAC. Supplemented by reference TRBV12-2 and TRBJ2-4, the full variable domain reads NSGVVQSPRYIIKGKGERSILKCIPISGHLSVAWYQQTQGQELKFFIQHYDKMERDKGNLPSRFSVQQFDDYHSEMNMSALELEDSAVYFCASSRLGGGQNTLYFGAGTRLSVL.